This record concerns one T cell receptor beta chain sequence. Its antigen is undetermined. This entry belongs to a study of identifying expanded T cells in peripheral blood. Regarding the study as a whole: Clone count variance between approximately 2-week samples rose with total template count. Technical replicates showed roughly 1.2 changed clones; roughly two weeks around 15; four weeks 19.

No infections or other immune events were documented during collection. Sequencing used immunoSEQ multiplex PCR; TCRdb keeps in-frame clones, though not all of them. The sample shows 90,000 to 120,000 clones, about 89% of them seen only once. The CDR3 is 15 amino acids. Germline assignment: CDR1 SGDLS and CDR2 YYNGEE. Trimming removed 4 bases at V and 4 bases at J, with 17 bases between. The sequencing input was blood. The rearrangement uses TRBV9 and TRBJ1-2, with TRBD1 as a possible D gene (6 bases). The clonotype was recovered from a person between 18 and 75 years old in good health. CDR3: CASSITPDSAYGYTF. The CDR3 DNA reads TGTGCCAGCAGCATAACCCCGGACAGCGCCTATGGCTACACCTTC.